Here is one T cell receptor beta chain with its context. The sample belongs to a study of PD-1 blockade in classical Hodgkin lymphoma. Germline CDR1 SGHTA, CDR2 FQGNSA. Trimming took 5 bases from V and 8 from J; bases not matched to a gene: 6. The CDR3 runs to 14 residues. Regarding time point: cycle 4 day 1 (C4D1), after six to seven weeks of nivolumab. Exposure to brentuximab vedotin varied, and each patient had relapsed following autologous stem cell transplantation. The authors purified CD4+ T cells from thawed PBMCs by magnetic negative selection. Using immunoSEQ multiplex PCR, the repertoire was profiled, and TCRdb retains in-frame clones only, with some absent. The sample shows around 26,000 clones, 80% to 85% of them seen only once.

The chain uses TRBV7-2 and TRBJ1-4, with 9 bases matching TRBD1. Sequences were derived from CD4+ T cells from blood, sampled before the fourth cycle of nivolumab. This clonotype originated in a human donor with classical Hodgkin lymphoma. The CDR3 is CASSRGQGGEKLFF. The CDR3 DNA reads TGTGCCAGCAGCAGGGGACAGGGCGGCGAAAAACTGTTTTTT.